The 26 T cell receptor beta chains below come from one sample, sequenced in a study of T cell repertoires in cytomegalovirus infection. In TCRdb, the reads were re-called with MiXCR into one record per CDR3 protein. The sample has around 770,000 distinct CDR3 sequences; approximately 32% are singletons. The antigens these receptors bind are not known. Sequences were derived from cultured CD8+ T cells from PBMCs, sampled from culture after CMV antigen stimulation. These receptor sequences come from a human donor in good health (CMV status not recorded). Some clones in this sample may be carry-over from other donors' samples.

The CDR3 DNA sequence: TGTGCCAGCAGCGTTCCGGGACGTGTCCAAGAGACCCAGTACTTC. Translation gives CASSVPGRVQETQYF. V gene TRBV7-9 combines with J gene TRBJ2-5, with D perhaps TRBD1 or TRBD2 (5 bases each). This CDR3 is 15 amino acids long. Per germline, CDR1 SEHNR and CDR2 FQNEAQ (reference sequence). The germline V and J ends were trimmed by 5 bases and 1 base, with 14 bases remaining between them.

The sample holds a few counts of this clonotype. The V and J genes are TRBV11-2 and TRBJ1-3; maybe TRBD1 (5 bases). The CDR3 has 16 residues. The germline V gene has CDR1 SGHAT and CDR2 FQNNGV. Trimming removed 5 bases at V and 4 bases at J, with 18 bases between. This CDR3 reads CASSPYLTGDGNTIYF. CDR3 bases: TGTGCCAGCAGCCCCTATCTAACCGGGGACGGAAACACCATATATTTT.

Ten or more counts support this clonotype. V is TRBV29-1 and J is TRBJ2-3; 12 nucleotides align to TRBD2. J was trimmed by 1 base and V by 5 bases; bases with no gene match: 4. CDR1 and CDR2 (germline): SQVTM, ANQGSEA. The CDR3 length is 15 residues. Here the CDR3 reads CSVRPSGGGTDTQYF. DNA for the CDR3: TGCAGCGTTAGACCTAGCGGGGGGGGCACAGATACGCAGTATTTT.

The chain combines TRBV10-1 with TRBJ2-5, with no clear D. This CDR3 spans 14 amino acids. Trimming shortened V by 0 bases and J by 5 bases, and 10 bases separated the two germline ends. In germline, CDR1 is WNHNN, CDR2 SYGVQD (reference sequence). CDR3 in amino acids: CASSESRQEETQYF. DNA for the CDR3: TGCGCCAGCAGTGAGTCGAGGCAAGAGGAGACCCAGTACTTC.

This clonotype was detected a few times. The gene calls are TRBV2 and TRBJ1-2; 9 bases are shared with TRBD1. This CDR3 region has 16 residues. CDR1 SNHLY and CDR2 FYNNEI come from the germline V gene. The J segment lost 6 bases and the V segment lost 8 bases, leaving 16 bases of the junction unmatched. CDR3 in amino acids: CASRELGTGPFDGYTF. CDR3 DNA: TGTGCCAGCCGCGAGTTGGGGACAGGGCCGTTCGATGGCTACACCTTC.

V is TRBV6-6 and J is TRBJ2-2; D is perhaps TRBD1 (6 bases). The ends were cut back, 7 bases at V and 9 bases at J, with 24 bases in the middle. Germline CDR1 and CDR2: MNHNY and SVGAGI (reference sequence). The CDR3 consists of 16 residues. The CDR3 DNA follows: TGTGCCAGCATTGATGACAGGCTGGTTCATTTCAGGGAGCTGTTTTTT. Translated, it gives CASIDDRLVHFRELFF.

This clonotype was observed many times. CDR3: CASSYSASGGARNGELFF. CDR3 DNA: TGTGCCAGCAGTTACTCGGCTAGCGGGGGGGCTCGGAACGGGGAGCTGTTTTTT. The rearrangement links TRBV6-5 to TRBJ2-2, with 12 bases fitting TRBD2. V was clipped by 0 bases and J by 7 bases; unmatched bases: 9. The CDR3 is 18 residues long. Looked up from germline, CDR1 is MNHEY and CDR2 is SVGAGI.

This clonotype was counted a single time. This chain connects TRBV10-3 to TRBJ1-1; 7 nucleotides match TRBD1. The V and J ends lost 6 bases and 0 bases, in that order; junction bases with no gene match: 10. The CDR3 is 16 amino acids. CDR1 and CDR2 from the germline V gene are ENHRY and SYGVKD. CDR3 sequence reads: CAISEGRTGMNTEAFF. CDR3 in DNA: TGTGCCATCAGCGAGGGACGGACAGGAATGAACACTGAAGCTTTCTTT.

On this clonotype itself: One junction end does not reproduce the germline sequence, and a read error may be involved. The rearrangement links TRBV4-1 to TRBJ1-4, with 9 bases fitting TRBD1. CDR1 MGHRA and CDR2 YSYEKL come from the germline V gene. The CDR3 has 20 amino acids. The CDR3 sequence: CASSQGPDRGYAATNEKLFF. The CDR3 DNA follows: TGCGCCAGCAGTCAAGGGCCCGACAGGGGGTATGCGGCAACTAATGAAAAACTGTTTTTT.

The sample holds one count of this clonotype. A junction boundary mismatches the germline segment, possibly from a read error. The rearrangement joins TRBV5-4 to TRBJ1-5; 7 bases map to TRBD1. CDR3 size: 14 residues. Germline CDR1 is SGHNT and CDR2 is YYREEE (reference sequence). In nucleotides, the CDR3 is TGTGCCGGCAGCCCACAGGGGAGCAATCAGCCCCAGCATTTT. Translated: CAGSPQGSNQPQHF.

This clonotype was counted between two and nine times. The chain couples TRBV4-3 to TRBJ2-5, with 9 bases fitting TRBD2. Germline trimming cut 2 bases from V and 4 bases from J; bases unmatched to any gene: 8. Looked up from germline, CDR1 is LGHNA and CDR2 is YSLEER. There are 16 residues in the CDR3. DNA for the CDR3: TGCGCCAGCAGCCAAAGCCGCGGGGGGGCGGCAGAGACCCAGTACTTC. Translation: CASSQSRGGAAETQYF.

The chain couples TRBV19 to TRBJ1-3; D remains unclear. There are 17 residues in the CDR3. The germline CDR1 and CDR2 sequences are LNHDA and SQIVND (reference sequence). The V and J ends lost 3 bases and 4 bases respectively, with 19 bases between them. The CDR3 loop is CASSIRREGPVGNTIYF. The CDR3 nucleotides are TGTGCCAGTAGTATTCGGCGGGAAGGACCTGTAGGAAACACCATATATTTT.

The sample holds many counts of this clonotype. In nucleotides, the CDR3 is TGTGCCAGCAGTCCCGACCCTGGATCAGGAAGTGAGCAGTTCTTC. The encoded protein is CASSPDPGSGSEQFF. The chain links TRBV12-3 or TRBV12-4 to TRBJ2-1; D remains unclear. The CDR3 extends over 15 amino acids. The V end was cut by 5 bases, the J end by 9 bases, with 20 bases between.

As for this clonotype: One junction end disagrees with the germline gene, perhaps due to a read error. The chain recombines TRBV7-2 with TRBJ2-5; D may correspond to TRBD1 or TRBD2 (6 bases each). The CDR3 consists of 11 residues. Germline V CDR1 and CDR2: SGHTA, FQGNSA. The CDR3 here is CASSWGAVHHF. The CDR3, as DNA: TGTGCCAGCAGCTGGGGGGCGGTCCATCACTTC.

This clonotype was detected only a few times. The chain joins TRBV27 to TRBJ2-3; 7 bases align to TRBD1. This CDR3 spans 17 amino acids. Germline assignment: CDR1 MNHEY and CDR2 SMNVEV (reference sequence). Trimming removed 6 bases from V and 2 bases from J; junction bases left unmatched: 14. The chain's CDR3 is CASRTSGTVKFTDTQYF. Here the CDR3 DNA reads TGTGCCAGCAGAACCTCCGGGACAGTGAAATTCACAGATACGCAGTATTTT.

This clonotype was recorded at least ten times. The chain combines TRBV7-6 with TRBJ2-3, with a tentative D call TRBD2 (6 bases). Between the trimmed V and J ends, which lost 2 bases and 1 base, there was a span of 16 bases. In germline, CDR1 is SGHVS, CDR2 FNYEAQ. The length of the CDR3 is 17 residues. CDR3 in amino acids: CASSLPRGLGRTDTQYF. Here the CDR3 DNA reads TGTGCCAGCAGCTTACCCCGGGGGTTGGGTCGCACAGATACGCAGTATTTT.

Only one count was recorded for this clonotype. The rearrangement uses TRBV5-8 and TRBJ1-6; no clear D. This CDR3 is 13 amino acids long. V gave up 4 bases and J gave up 7 bases, with 9 bases separating them. The germline gives CDR1 SGHTS, CDR2 YDEGEE. CDR3 region: CASSRLENSPLHF. For the CDR3, the DNA is TGTGCCAGCAGCCGCCTAGAGAATTCACCCCTCCACTTT.

This clonotype was found a few times. The chain employs TRBV27 and TRBJ2-7; D unclear. Germline loops: CDR1 MNHEY, CDR2 SMNVEV (reference sequence). The CDR3 is made up of 14 amino acids. Trimming cost V 3 bases and J 0 bases, with 9 bases left between them. The CDR3 nucleotides are TGTGCCAGCAGTTTGACGGTGAGCTCCTACGAGCAGTACTTC. As protein: CASSLTVSSYEQYF.

The chain couples TRBV7-6 to TRBJ2-1; 7 positions match TRBD2. This CDR3 region has 15 residues. From germline, CDR1 is SGHVS and CDR2 FNYEAQ. V was clipped by 7 bases and J by 8 bases; unmatched bases: 14. CDR3 bases: TGTGCCAGCAACTCTCGACTAGCTCCCCTCGATGAGCAGTTCTTC. Translating it yields CASNSRLAPLDEQFF.

Written as DNA, the CDR3 is TGTGCCAGCAGCCCCCGGGAGGGGGATTACGAGCAGTACTTC. Translating gives CASSPREGDYEQYF. The chain employs TRBV7-6 and TRBJ2-7; 8 bases are a match to TRBD2. In germline, CDR1 is SGHVS, CDR2 FNYEAQ. V shed 5 bases and J 4 bases; nucleotides not matched to a gene: 7. The CDR3 has 14 residues.

This clonotype was seen a handful of times. Here the CDR3 reads CASSIDNRWPLHF. The CDR3 region has the DNA TGTGCCAGTAGTATAGACAACCGGTGGCCCCTCCACTTT. This chain connects TRBV19 to TRBJ1-6, with unresolved D. The CDR3 covers 13 residues. CDR1 and CDR2 from the germline V gene are LNHDA and SQIVND (reference sequence). V was clipped by 0 bases and J by 13 bases, with 10 bases between them. The full variable domain, rest sourced from reference TRBV19 and TRBJ1-6, is DGGITQSPKYLFRKEGQNVTLSCEQNLNHDAMYWYRQDPGQGLRLIYYSQIVNDFQKGDIAEGYSVSREKKESFPLTVTSAQKNPTAFYLCASSIDNRWPLHFGNGTRLTVT.

About this clonotype itself: Germline is not matched at one junction end, which may reflect a read error. This rearrangement joins TRBV27 to TRBJ1-2; no definite D call. Germline assignment: CDR1 MNHEY and CDR2 SMNVEV (reference sequence). The CDR3 consists of 14 residues. The CDR3 nucleotides read TGTGCCAGCAGTCTATCGGGTAGCTACTATGGCTACACCTTC. It codes for CASSLSGSYYGYTF.

The chain links TRBV4-1 to TRBJ2-1, with 7 bases aligning to TRBD1. The germline gives CDR1 MGHRA, CDR2 YSYEKL. CDR3 length: 15 amino acids. With 0 bases clipped from V and 2 bases from J, the junction kept 1 base outside the gene matches. As DNA, the CDR3 is TGCGCCAGCAGCCAAGAACAGGGGCCCTACAATGAGCAGTTCTTC. The encoded protein is CASSQEQGPYNEQFF.

This chain connects TRBV19 to TRBJ2-1, with 8 bases that match TRBD1. V shed 6 bases and J 7 bases; nucleotides not matched to a gene: 14. The CDR3 runs to 16 residues. Germline V lookup: CDR1 LNHDA, CDR2 SQIVND (reference sequence). The CDR3 protein is CASSTLKTGVSNEQFF. DNA of the CDR3: TGTGCCAGTAGCACTCTCAAGACAGGGGTATCGAATGAGCAGTTCTTC.

Regarding this clonotype: Germline and junction disagree at one end, which may indicate a read error. The chain's CDR3 is CASSYSRVPGNTIYF. CDR3 sequence (DNA): TGTGCCAGCAGTTACTCACGGGTTCCTGGGAACACCATATATTTT. The chain has TRBV6-6 and TRBJ1-3; D is unclear. CDR1 is MNHNY, CDR2 SVGAGI, per germline (reference sequence). The CDR3 runs 15 residues.

This clonotype was seen many times. The chain links TRBV7-2 to TRBJ2-5, with 10 bases matching TRBD2. The V gene end was trimmed by 5 bases and the J gene end by 1 base; junction bases not matched to a gene: 4. In germline, CDR1 is SGHTA, CDR2 FQGNSA. The CDR3 totals 15 residues. CDR3 loop: CASSKRGGLQETQYF. CDR3 nucleotide sequence: TGTGCCAGCAGCAAGCGGGGGGGCCTCCAAGAGACCCAGTACTTC.